The next 23 T cell receptor beta chains were all read from a single sample in a study of radiotherapy plus CTLA-4 blockade in lung cancer. TCRdb's table, derived via immunoSEQ multiplex PCR, lists solely in-frame clones and lacks some. The table lists roughly 75,000 clones, under 85% of them singletons, with approximately 0.8% in the top ten. The material sequenced was peripheral blood, taken from a patient treated with radiotherapy plus ipilimumab. The source is a human donor with non-small cell lung cancer who had stable disease on radiotherapy plus ipilimumab.

This rearrangement joins TRBV30 to TRBJ1-5; D unclear. Between the trimmed V and J ends, which lost 2 bases and 0 bases, there was a span of 11 bases. Germline V CDR1 and CDR2: GTSNPN, SVGIG (reference sequence). The CDR3 covers 15 residues. CDR3 residues: CAWSPTPSSNQPQHF. The CDR3 DNA sequence: TGTGCCTGGAGTCCAACTCCATCTAGCAATCAGCCCCAGCATTTT.

V is TRBV30 and J is TRBJ1-6, with D unclear. CDR1 and CDR2 (germline): GTSNPN, SVGIG (reference sequence). CDR3 length: 14 amino acids. V lost 1 base to trimming and J lost 10 bases, with 14 bases between them. The DNA of the CDR3 is TGTGCCTGGAGTGGTACGGTGATAGGATCACCCCTCCACTTT. Amino acids: CAWSGTVIGSPLHF.

This clone was seen only once. The CDR3 sequence is CAGKTGGAAEAFF. The CDR3, as DNA: TGTGCCGGAAAAACAGGGGGCGCCGCTGAAGCTTTCTTT. The V call is TRBV30, the J call TRBJ1-1; the match to TRBD1 covers 9 bases. The V gene's germline CDR1 is GTSNPN and CDR2 SVGIG (reference sequence). The CDR3 has 13 residues. V was pared by 8 bases and J by 6 bases, with 10 bases of the junction left unmatched.

The genes are TRBV11-1 and TRBJ2-7; possibly TRBD2 for D (6 bases). This CDR3 contains 14 residues. Trimming removed 3 bases from V and 0 bases from J, with 9 bases in between. Germline V gene sequence: CDR1 SGHAT, CDR2 FQDESV (reference sequence). CDR3 amino acids: CASSFRRDSYEQYF. The CDR3 DNA follows: TGTGCCAGCAGCTTTAGGCGGGACTCCTACGAGCAGTACTTC.

V gene TRBV30 combines with J gene TRBJ2-4, with no clear D. The CDR3 covers 13 residues. V lost 3 bases and J 7 bases, leaving 13 bases between the germline ends. Germline loops: CDR1 GTSNPN, CDR2 SVGIG (reference sequence). CDR3 sequence reads: CAWRITGGNIQYF. CDR3 coding DNA: TGTGCCTGGAGGATCACCGGTGGGAACATTCAGTACTTC.

This clone was recorded only once. Other nucleotide sequences from this sample produce the same CDR3. The J gene is TRBJ2-5, the V gene TRBV7-9, with D possibly matching TRBD2 (6 bases). Germline CDR1 reads SEHNR; CDR2 reads FQNEAQ (reference sequence). This CDR3 spans 15 amino acids. V lost 1 base and J 1 base, leaving 10 bases between the germline ends. CDR3 sequence reads: CASSLVGSGQETQYF. CDR3 coding DNA: TGTGCCAGCAGCTTAGTCGGGAGTGGCCAAGAGACCCAGTACTTC.

This clone was seen more than once but under ten times. The chain links TRBV10-3 to TRBJ1-2; 8 bases line up with TRBD1. CDR1 is ENHRY and CDR2 is SYGVKD in the germline V gene. There are 16 residues in the CDR3. V shed 0 bases and J 8 bases; nucleotides not matched to a gene: 11. This CDR3 is CAISESSAGGMRGYTF. The CDR3 DNA sequence: TGTGCCATCAGTGAGTCCAGCGCAGGGGGCATGAGAGGCTACACCTTC.

The rearrangement links TRBV5-4 to TRBJ1-3, with TRBD1 as a possible D gene (6 bases). Per germline, CDR1 SGHNT and CDR2 YYREEE (reference sequence). Trimming removed 7 bases at V and 2 bases at J, with 7 bases between. CDR3 length: 12 amino acids. The CDR3 loop reads CASGGPGNTIYF. CDR3 sequence (DNA): TGTGCCAGCGGGGGGCCTGGAAACACCATATATTTT.

This chain joins TRBV19 and TRBJ1-5, with D possibly TRBD1 on 6 matching bases. This CDR3 spans 15 amino acids. Germline CDR1 and CDR2: LNHDA and SQIVND (reference sequence). V was clipped by 6 bases and J by 1 base, with 13 bases between them. CDR3 sequence reads: CASSLTGRSNQPQHF. CDR3 nucleotides: TGTGCCAGTAGCCTAACAGGGCGCAGCAATCAGCCCCAGCATTTT.

This clone has only a few counts. The chain carries TRBV19 and TRBJ1-1, with a weak D call TRBD1 (5 bases). CDR1 is LNHDA and CDR2 is SQIVND in the germline V gene (reference sequence). The ends were cut back, 7 bases at V and 3 bases at J, with 15 bases in the middle. CDR3 length: 14 residues. The DNA of the CDR3 is TGTGCCAGTATGGGGCAGGGTCTATACACTGAAGCTTTCTTT. Residues: CASMGQGLYTEAFF.

This sequence joins TRBV13 and TRBJ2-5; D is uncertain. Germline V gives CDR1 PRHDT, CDR2 FYEKMQ (reference sequence). The CDR3 loop spans 14 amino acids. Trimming removed 1 base at V and 5 bases at J, with 11 bases between. The CDR3 loop is CASSLVQVRETQYF. As DNA, the CDR3 is TGTGCCAGCAGCTTAGTCCAAGTTCGGGAGACCCAGTACTTC.

The genes are TRBV29-1 and TRBJ2-1, with a tentative D call TRBD1 (6 bases). CDR3 length equals 13 residues. Germline CDR1 reads SQVTM; CDR2 reads ANQGSEA. The ends were cut back, 4 bases at V and 1 base at J, with 8 bases in the middle. The CDR3 DNA follows: TGCAGCGTTGCTGGACAGTCCTACAATGAGCAGTTCTTC. Its protein is CSVAGQSYNEQFF.

The chain couples TRBV6-6 to TRBJ2-3, with 8 bases identical to TRBD1. The junction had 0 bases not matched to a gene; V was cut back by 6 bases and J by 4 bases. Germline CDR1 reads MNHNY; CDR2 reads SVGAGI (reference sequence). The CDR3 sequence is 12 residues long. This chain's CDR3 is CASRTGADTQYF. CDR3 sequence (DNA): TGTGCCAGCAGGACAGGGGCAGATACGCAGTATTTT.

This clone was found once. The chain carries TRBV5-1 and TRBJ2-3; 9 positions agree with TRBD1. CDR3 length: 14 amino acids. The V segment lost 2 bases and the J segment 8 bases; nucleotides outside the gene matches: 6. Germline CDR1 SGHRS, CDR2 YFSETQ. This chain's CDR3 is CASSFMGQGLTQYF. The DNA for the CDR3 is TGCGCCAGCAGCTTCATGGGACAGGGACTTACGCAGTATTTT.

The chain couples TRBV6-1 to TRBJ1-2; 8 bases agree with TRBD1. V lost 1 base and J lost 6; bases outside the gene matches: 19. In germline, CDR1 is MNHNS, CDR2 SASEGT. This CDR3 spans 19 amino acids. CDR3 in amino acids: CASSEEGRGRGLSPDGYTF. In DNA form, the CDR3 reads TGTGCCAGCAGTGAAGAGGGGCGGGGCAGGGGGCTGAGCCCCGATGGCTACACCTTC.

V and J are TRBV19 and TRBJ2-5; possibly TRBD1 or TRBD2 for D (5 bases each). Germline V CDR1 and CDR2: LNHDA, SQIVND (reference sequence). V was trimmed by 3 bases and J by 7 bases, leaving 18 bases between them. The CDR3 consists of 15 residues. CDR3 in amino acids: CASSIQGAPPGTQYF. Written as DNA, the CDR3 is TGTGCCAGTAGTATTCAGGGAGCCCCCCCCGGGACCCAGTACTTC.

This clone was counted once. This rearrangement joins TRBV28 to TRBJ1-1; a possible D gene is TRBD1 (6 bases). The CDR3 runs 14 residues. Germline values: CDR1 MDHEN, CDR2 SYDVKM. V was pared by 3 bases and J by 4 bases, with 12 bases between. CDR3 sequence (DNA): TGTGCCAGCAGTTTGGCAGGGGTCGGCACTGAAGCTTTCTTT. Translating it yields CASSLAGVGTEAFF.

The genes are TRBV5-1 and TRBJ2-7; D ambiguous. Germline values: CDR1 SGHRS, CDR2 YFSETQ. V was cut by 0 bases and J by 3 bases, with 7 bases left in between. The CDR3 loop spans 13 amino acids. CDR3 nucleotides: TGCGCCAGCAGCTTGGTGGCAGACTACGAGCAGTACTTC. Amino acids: CASSLVADYEQYF.

The chain has TRBV7-8 and TRBJ1-2; D call uncertain. Germline assignment: CDR1 SGHVS and CDR2 FQNEAQ. With 0 bases removed from V and 6 bases from J, the gap between germline ends came to 14 bases. CDR3 length equals 15 residues. The CDR3 coding sequence is TGTGCCAGCAGCTTAGCCATCGGGGTCCCCCATGGCTACACCTTC. Translation: CASSLAIGVPHGYTF.

V and J are TRBV6-1 and TRBJ2-1, with 10 bases identical to TRBD2. The length of the CDR3 is 14 residues. V shed 6 bases and J 6 bases; nucleotides not matched to a gene: 5. Germline V CDR1 and CDR2: MNHNS, SASEGT. The DNA of the CDR3 is TGTGCCAGCAGGAAGCCTAGCGGGGGCAATGAGCAGTTCTTC. It specifies CASRKPSGGNEQFF.

This chain connects TRBV28 to TRBJ2-7, with D perhaps TRBD2 (5 bases). The CDR3 is made up of 14 amino acids. Germline CDR1 and CDR2: MDHEN and SYDVKM. V was clipped by 5 bases and J by 2 bases, with 13 bases between them. CDR3 residues: CASSLEDFPYEQYF. CDR3 coding DNA: TGTGCCAGCAGTCTCGAGGACTTCCCCTACGAGCAGTACTTC.

This clone has just a few counts. The chain has TRBV19 and TRBJ2-1; D is possibly TRBD1 (6 bases). The V end was cut by 8 bases, the J end by 2 bases, with 13 bases between. The germline V gene encodes CDR1 LNHDA and CDR2 SQIVND (reference sequence). This CDR3 contains 14 residues. CDR3 coding DNA: TGTGCCAGTCTGGGGCCAGGGGCCTACAATGAGCAGTTCTTC. Protein sequence: CASLGPGAYNEQFF.

The gene calls are TRBV7-3 and TRBJ1-6; D remains unclear. Germline-derived CDR1 and CDR2 are SGHTA and FQGTGA. This CDR3 is built from 16 residues. V gave up 5 bases and J gave up 7 bases, with 18 bases separating them. In DNA, the CDR3 is TGTGCCAGCAGCCGCGGGTCACCCTCTTCAAATTCACCCCTCCACTTT. Translating it yields CASSRGSPSSNSPLHF.